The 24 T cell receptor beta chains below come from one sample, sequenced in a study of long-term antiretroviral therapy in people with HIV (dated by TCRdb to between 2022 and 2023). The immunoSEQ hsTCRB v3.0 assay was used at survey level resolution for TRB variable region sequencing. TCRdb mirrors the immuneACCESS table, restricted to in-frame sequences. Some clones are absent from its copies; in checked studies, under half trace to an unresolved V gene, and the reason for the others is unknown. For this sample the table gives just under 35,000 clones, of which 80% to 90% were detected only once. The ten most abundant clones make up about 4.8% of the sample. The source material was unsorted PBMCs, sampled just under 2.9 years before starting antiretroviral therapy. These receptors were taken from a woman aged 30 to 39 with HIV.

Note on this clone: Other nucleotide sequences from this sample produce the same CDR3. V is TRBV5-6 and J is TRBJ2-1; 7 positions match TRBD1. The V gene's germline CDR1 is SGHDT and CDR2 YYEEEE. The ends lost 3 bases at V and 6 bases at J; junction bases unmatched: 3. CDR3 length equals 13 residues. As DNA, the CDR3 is TGTGCCAGCAGCTGGGGGACAGTCAATGAGCAGTTCTTC. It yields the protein CASSWGTVNEQFF.

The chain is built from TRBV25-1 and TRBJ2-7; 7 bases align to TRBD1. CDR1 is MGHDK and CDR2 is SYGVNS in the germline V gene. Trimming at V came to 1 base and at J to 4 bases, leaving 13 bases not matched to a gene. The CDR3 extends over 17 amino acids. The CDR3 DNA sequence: TGTGCCAGCAGTGAATGGATTGGAGAGGGGGCGCGATACGAGCAGTACTTC. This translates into CASSEWIGEGARYEQYF.

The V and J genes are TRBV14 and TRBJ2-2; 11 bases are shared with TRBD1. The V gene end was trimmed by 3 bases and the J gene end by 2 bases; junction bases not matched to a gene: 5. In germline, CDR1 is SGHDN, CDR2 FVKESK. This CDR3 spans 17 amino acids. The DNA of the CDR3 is TGTGCCAGCAGCCAGAGGGACAGGGGGAGTAACACCGGGGAGCTGTTTTTT. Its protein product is CASSQRDRGSNTGELFF. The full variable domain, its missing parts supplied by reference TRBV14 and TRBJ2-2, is EAGVTQFPSHSVIEKGQTVTLRCDPISGHDNLYWYRRVMGKEIKFLLHFVKESKQDESGMPNNRFLAERTGGTYSTLKVQPAELEDSGVYFCASSQRDRGSNTGELFFGEGSRLTVL.

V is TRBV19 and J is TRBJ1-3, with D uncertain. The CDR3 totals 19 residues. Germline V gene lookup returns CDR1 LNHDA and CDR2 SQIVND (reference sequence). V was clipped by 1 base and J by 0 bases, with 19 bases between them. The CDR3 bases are TGTGCCAGTAGTATAGCGCGTTGGACGGCGGCAAGCTCTGGAAACACCATATATTTT. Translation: CASSIARWTAASSGNTIYF.

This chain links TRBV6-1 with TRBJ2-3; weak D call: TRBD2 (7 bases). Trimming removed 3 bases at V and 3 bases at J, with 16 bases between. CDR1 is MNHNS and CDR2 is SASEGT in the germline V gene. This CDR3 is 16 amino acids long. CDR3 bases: TGTGCCAGCAGTGACCCATGGGGGGGCCTGACAGATACGCAGTATTTT. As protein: CASSDPWGGLTDTQYF.

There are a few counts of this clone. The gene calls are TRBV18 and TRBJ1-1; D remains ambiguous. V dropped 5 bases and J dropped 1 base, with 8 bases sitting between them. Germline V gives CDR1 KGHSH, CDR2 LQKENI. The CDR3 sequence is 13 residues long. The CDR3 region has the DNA TGTGCCAGCTCAGCTTCTTCGAACACTGAAGCTTTCTTT. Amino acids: CASSASSNTEAFF.

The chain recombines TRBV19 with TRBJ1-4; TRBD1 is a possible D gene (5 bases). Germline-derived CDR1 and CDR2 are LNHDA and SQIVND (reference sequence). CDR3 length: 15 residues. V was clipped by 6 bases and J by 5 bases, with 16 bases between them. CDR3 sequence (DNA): TGTGCCAGTAGAAATACCGGGACGTTAAATGAAAAACTGTTTTTT. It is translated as CASRNTGTLNEKLFF.

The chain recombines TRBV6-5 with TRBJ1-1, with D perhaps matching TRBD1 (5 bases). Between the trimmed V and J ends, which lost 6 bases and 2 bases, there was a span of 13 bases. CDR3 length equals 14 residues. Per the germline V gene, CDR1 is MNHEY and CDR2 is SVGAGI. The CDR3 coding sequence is TGTGCCAGCAGGCCCGCGGGGGATAACACTGAAGCTTTCTTT. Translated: CASRPAGDNTEAFF.

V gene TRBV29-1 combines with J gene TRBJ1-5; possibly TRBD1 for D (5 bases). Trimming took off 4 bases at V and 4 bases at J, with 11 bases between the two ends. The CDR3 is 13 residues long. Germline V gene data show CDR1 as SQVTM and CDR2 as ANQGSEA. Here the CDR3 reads CSVVDTTNQPQHF. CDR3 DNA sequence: TGCAGCGTTGTGGACACCACGAATCAGCCCCAGCATTTT.

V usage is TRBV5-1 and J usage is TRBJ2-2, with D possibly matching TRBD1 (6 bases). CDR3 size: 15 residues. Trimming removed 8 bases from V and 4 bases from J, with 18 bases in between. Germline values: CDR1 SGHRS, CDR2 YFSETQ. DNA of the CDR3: TGCGCCAGTAACGAACTTCCAGGGGTCACCGGGGAGCTGTTTTTT. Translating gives CASNELPGVTGELFF. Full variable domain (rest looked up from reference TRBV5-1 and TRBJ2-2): KAGVTQTPRYLIKTRGQQVTLSCSPISGHRSVSWYQQTPGQGLQFLFEYFSETQRNKGNFPGRFSGRQFSNSRSEMNVSTLELGDSALYLCASNELPGVTGELFFGEGSRLTVL.

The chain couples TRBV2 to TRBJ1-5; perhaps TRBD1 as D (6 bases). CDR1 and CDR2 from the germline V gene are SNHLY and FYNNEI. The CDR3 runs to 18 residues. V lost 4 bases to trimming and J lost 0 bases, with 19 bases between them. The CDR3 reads CASSGGLMDSNSNQPQHF. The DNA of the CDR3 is TGTGCCAGCAGTGGGGGGCTCATGGACAGCAATAGCAATCAGCCCCAGCATTTT.

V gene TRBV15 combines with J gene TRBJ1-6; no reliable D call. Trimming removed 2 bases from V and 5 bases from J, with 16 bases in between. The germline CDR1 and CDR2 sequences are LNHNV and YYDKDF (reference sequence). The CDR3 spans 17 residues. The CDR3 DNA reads TGTGCCACCAGCAGACTCCACGGAAGTCCTCATAATTCACCCCTCCACTTT. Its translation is CATSRLHGSPHNSPLHF.

The CDR3 coding sequence is TGTGCCGGGGACAGGGGGGATAGAGAGACCCAGTACTTC. Its translation: CAGDRGDRETQYF. This sequence joins TRBV30 and TRBJ2-5, with 11 bases lining up with TRBD1. This CDR3 is built from 13 residues. J gave up 4 bases and V 8 bases, and 6 bases lay outside the gene matches. CDR1 and CDR2 (germline): GTSNPN, SVGIG (reference sequence).

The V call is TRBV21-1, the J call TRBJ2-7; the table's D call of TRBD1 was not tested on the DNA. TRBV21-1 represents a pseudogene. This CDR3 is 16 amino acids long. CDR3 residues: CASSWDSSFLSYEQYV. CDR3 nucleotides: TGTGCCAGCAGCTGGGACAGCTCCTTCCTCTCCTACGAGCAGTACGTC.

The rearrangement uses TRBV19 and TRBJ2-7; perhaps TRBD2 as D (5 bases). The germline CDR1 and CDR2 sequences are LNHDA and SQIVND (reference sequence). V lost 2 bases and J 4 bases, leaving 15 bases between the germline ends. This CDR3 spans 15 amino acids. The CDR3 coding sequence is TGTGCCAGTAGTATAAACCCCACAGCGGTGTACGAGCAGTACTTC. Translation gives CASSINPTAVYEQYF.

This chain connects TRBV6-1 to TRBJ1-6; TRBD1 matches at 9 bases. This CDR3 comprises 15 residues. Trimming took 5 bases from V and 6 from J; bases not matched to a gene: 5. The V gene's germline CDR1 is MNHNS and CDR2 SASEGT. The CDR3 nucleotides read TGTGCCAGCAGTACCTCGGACAGGGGTAATTCACCCCTCCACTTT. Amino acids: CASSTSDRGNSPLHF.

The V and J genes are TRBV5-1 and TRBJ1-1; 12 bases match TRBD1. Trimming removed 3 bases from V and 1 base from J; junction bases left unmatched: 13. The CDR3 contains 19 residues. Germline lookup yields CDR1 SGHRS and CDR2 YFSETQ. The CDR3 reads CASSSRDRGRGNTNTEAFF. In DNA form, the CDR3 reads TGCGCCAGCAGCTCCCGGGACAGGGGGCGCGGAAATACGAACACTGAAGCTTTCTTT.

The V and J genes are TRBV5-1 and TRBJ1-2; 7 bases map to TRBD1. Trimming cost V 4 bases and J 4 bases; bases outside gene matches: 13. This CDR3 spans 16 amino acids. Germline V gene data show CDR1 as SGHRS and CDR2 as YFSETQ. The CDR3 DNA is TGCGCCAGCAGCCTCCGACCCGACAGGGCCGGCTATGGCTACACCTTC. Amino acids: CASSLRPDRAGYGYTF.

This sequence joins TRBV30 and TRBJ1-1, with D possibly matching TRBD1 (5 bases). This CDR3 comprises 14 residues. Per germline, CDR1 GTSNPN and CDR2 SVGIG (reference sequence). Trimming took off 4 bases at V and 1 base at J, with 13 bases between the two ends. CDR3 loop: CAWIFRGKNTEAFF. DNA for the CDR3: TGTGCCTGGATTTTTCGGGGGAAGAACACTGAAGCTTTCTTT.

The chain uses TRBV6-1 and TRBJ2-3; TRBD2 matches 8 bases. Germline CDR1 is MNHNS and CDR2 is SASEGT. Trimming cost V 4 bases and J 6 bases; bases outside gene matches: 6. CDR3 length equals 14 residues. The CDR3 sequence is CASSGSGAGDTQYF. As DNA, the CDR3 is TGTGCCAGCAGTGGTAGCGGGGCGGGGGATACGCAGTATTTT.

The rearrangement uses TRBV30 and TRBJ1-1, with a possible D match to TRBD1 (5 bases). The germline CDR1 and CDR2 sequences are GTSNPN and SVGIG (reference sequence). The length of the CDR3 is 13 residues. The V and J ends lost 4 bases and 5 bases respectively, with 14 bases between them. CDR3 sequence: CAWIMGGWTEAFF. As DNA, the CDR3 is TGTGCCTGGATCATGGGGGGATGGACTGAAGCTTTCTTT.

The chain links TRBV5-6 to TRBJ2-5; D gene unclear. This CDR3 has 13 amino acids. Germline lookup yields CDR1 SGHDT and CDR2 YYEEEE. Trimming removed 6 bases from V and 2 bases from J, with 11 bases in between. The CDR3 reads CASISSLQETQYF. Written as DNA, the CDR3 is TGTGCCAGCATCTCGAGTCTTCAAGAGACCCAGTACTTC.

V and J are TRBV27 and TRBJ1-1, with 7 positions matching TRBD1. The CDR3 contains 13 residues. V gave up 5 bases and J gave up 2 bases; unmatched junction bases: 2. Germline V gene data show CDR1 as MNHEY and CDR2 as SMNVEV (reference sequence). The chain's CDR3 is CASSHRGNTEAFF. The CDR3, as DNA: TGTGCCAGCAGTCACAGGGGAAACACTGAAGCTTTCTTT.

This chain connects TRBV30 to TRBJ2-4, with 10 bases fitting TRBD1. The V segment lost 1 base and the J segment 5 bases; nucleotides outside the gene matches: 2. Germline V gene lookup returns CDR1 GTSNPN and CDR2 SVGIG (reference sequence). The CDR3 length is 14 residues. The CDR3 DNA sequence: TGTGCCTGGAGTGAAGGGACAGGGGAAAACATTCAGTACTTC. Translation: CAWSEGTGENIQYF.